Following are 23 T cell receptor beta chains from one sample sequenced in a study of immune reconstitution after stem cell transplant in scleroderma. A single record per CDR3 protein comes from TCRdb applying MiXCR to the RT-PCR reads. The table has 2,000 or so distinct CDR3 sequences, about 16% seen once; the top ten hold roughly a third. The material was obtained before or after autologous hematopoietic stem cell transplantation (not recorded which). The receptors here all came from a female donor with systemic sclerosis.

The gene calls are TRBV12-3 or TRBV12-4 and TRBJ2-1; D unclear. V was trimmed by 1 base and J by 1 base, leaving 11 bases between them. The CDR3 is made up of 16 amino acids. The DNA of the CDR3 is TGTGCCAGCAGTTTAGGGCGAACCAGATCCTACAATGAGCAGTTCTTC. This sequence encodes CASSLGRTRSYNEQFF.

This clonotype is judged medium-sized. The chain is built from TRBV20-1 and TRBJ1-4, with D possibly TRBD1 on 5 matching bases. Trimming took off 7 bases at V and 0 bases at J, with 12 bases between the two ends. The germline gives CDR1 DFQATT, CDR2 SNEGSKA (reference sequence). This CDR3 has 14 residues. CDR3 sequence: CSVSDRSTNEKLFF. Here the CDR3 DNA reads TGCAGTGTCTCTGACAGATCAACTAATGAAAAACTGTTTTTT.

The chain uses TRBV20-1 and TRBJ2-1, with D maybe TRBD2 (5 bases). Germline CDR1 reads DFQATT; CDR2 reads SNEGSKA (reference sequence). The CDR3 is 14 amino acids. Trimming pared 6 bases from V and 0 bases from J, leaving 12 bases between. CDR3 nucleotide sequence: TGCAGTGCCATCAGCGGTTACTCCTACAATGAGCAGTTCTTC. Amino acid sequence: CSAISGYSYNEQFF.

The V gene is TRBV6-2 or TRBV6-3, the J gene TRBJ2-1; D gene uncertain. This CDR3 is built from 13 residues. V lost 10 bases, J lost 8 bases, and 18 bases lay in between. The V gene's germline CDR1 is MNHEY and CDR2 SVGEGT. The CDR3: CATELPPGDEQFF. The CDR3 DNA reads as TGTGCCACCGAACTACCCCCGGGCGATGAGCAGTTCTTC.

This clonotype is judged medium-sized. The V and J genes are TRBV5-1 and TRBJ2-1; TRBD1 is a possible D gene (6 bases). Trimming left V 1 base short and J 6 bases short, with 8 bases between. CDR1 and CDR2 (germline): SGHRS, YFSETQ. The CDR3 sequence is 13 residues long. CDR3 sequence: CASSLIGGNEQFF. In DNA, the CDR3 is TGCGCCAGCAGCTTGATAGGGGGCAATGAGCAGTTCTTC.

This clonotype is labeled medium-sized. The genes are TRBV5-1 and TRBJ2-5, with 10 bases matching TRBD1. Germline V gene sequence: CDR1 SGHRS, CDR2 YFSETQ. The CDR3 is 15 residues long. The V gene end was trimmed by 3 bases and the J gene end by 5 bases; junction bases not matched to a gene: 7. The CDR3 DNA sequence: TGCGCCAGCAGCTCCTCGACAGGGGGCGCCGAGACCCAGTACTTC. Its protein product is CASSSSTGGAETQYF.

V and J are TRBV19 and TRBJ1-2; D is undetermined. V was trimmed by 9 bases and J by 1 base, leaving 9 bases between them. Germline loops: CDR1 LNHDA, CDR2 SQIVND (reference sequence). This CDR3 is 12 amino acids long. The CDR3 DNA reads TGTGCCAGCCGCTTCAGTAACTATGGCTACACCTTC. This encodes CASRFSNYGYTF.

In this sample, this clonotype turned up many times. This chain connects TRBV20-1 to TRBJ1-6, with unresolved D. The CDR3 loop spans 15 amino acids. CDR1 and CDR2 (germline): DFQATT, SNEGSKA (reference sequence). Between the trimmed V and J ends, which lost 5 bases and 6 bases, there was a span of 17 bases. CDR3 amino acids: CSAPTRGGSNSPLHF. In nucleotides, the CDR3 is TGCAGTGCTCCCACCCGAGGAGGTTCTAATTCACCCCTCCACTTT.

The rearrangement uses TRBV3-1 and TRBJ2-7; D is possibly TRBD2 (7 bases). The germline CDR1 and CDR2 sequences are LGHDT and YNNKEL (reference sequence). The CDR3 runs to 16 residues. Trimming removed 4 bases at V and 6 bases at J, with 22 bases between. The CDR3 region is CASSPEGGGRFGEQYF. For the CDR3, the DNA is TGTGCCAGCAGCCCGGAAGGGGGGGGGCGGTTCGGCGAGCAGTACTTC.

This clonotype is categorized as medium-sized. The CDR3 protein is CSARDPVAGETDTQYF. The CDR3 region has the DNA TGCAGTGCTAGAGATCCGGTAGCGGGGGAGACAGATACGCAGTATTTT. V and J are TRBV20-1 and TRBJ2-3, with 9 bases matching TRBD2. CDR3 size: 16 residues. J gave up 3 bases and V 0 bases, and 7 bases lay outside the gene matches. Germline CDR1 DFQATT, CDR2 SNEGSKA (reference sequence).

This clonotype has only a few counts. J is TRBJ1-5 and V is TRBV5-1, with 8 bases fitting TRBD1. This CDR3 is 15 amino acids long. The germline CDR1 and CDR2 sequences are SGHRS and YFSETQ. J was trimmed by 8 bases and V by 0 bases; bases with no gene match: 7. The CDR3 DNA follows: TGCGCCAGCAGCTTGGGAGGGACAGGCCGGGAGCCCCAGCATTTT. Amino acids: CASSLGGTGREPQHF.

Points on this clonotype: A much more abundant neighbour one base away suggests this may be a read error. The chain recombines TRBV6-6 with TRBJ1-2; 9 nucleotides align to TRBD1. The CDR3 has 14 residues. Germline V gene sequence: CDR1 MNHNY, CDR2 SVGAGI (reference sequence). The CDR3 is CASSPSDRGYGHTF. The DNA of the CDR3 is TGTGCCAGCAGTCCTTCCGACAGGGGGTATGGCCACACCTTC.

Judged by abundance, this clonotype is medium-sized (0.01 to 0.1%). In nucleotides, the CDR3 is TGCAGTGCGCAAGCGACAGTACTGAACTATGGCTACACCTTC. This translates into CSAQATVLNYGYTF. The chain joins TRBV20-1 to TRBJ1-2; D perhaps matches TRBD1 (5 bases). The germline V and J ends were trimmed by 6 bases and 2 bases, with 16 bases remaining between them. Germline V gene sequence: CDR1 DFQATT, CDR2 SNEGSKA (reference sequence). The CDR3 loop spans 14 amino acids.

The chain combines TRBV5-1 with TRBJ2-3; TRBD2 might be the D (6 bases). The CDR3 length is 15 residues. Trimming pared 4 bases from V and 0 bases from J, leaving 12 bases between. Germline CDR1 is SGHRS and CDR2 is YFSETQ. Written as DNA, the CDR3 is TGCGCCAGCAGCCCCTGGAGCGGGAGCACAGATACGCAGTATTTT. It yields the protein CASSPWSGSTDTQYF.

This chain joins TRBV6-4 and TRBJ1-2; unclear D gene. Trimming shortened V by 3 bases and J by 4 bases, and 18 bases separated the two germline ends. The CDR3 spans 16 residues. Germline CDR1 and CDR2: MRHNA and SNTAGT. CDR3 DNA: TGTGCCAGCAGTGAAACACCTCAAAGCGTGGTCTATGGCTACACCTTC. Protein: CASSETPQSVVYGYTF.

The chain combines TRBV29-1 with TRBJ2-1; 9 positions agree with TRBD1. Trimming at V came to 3 bases and at J to 4 bases, leaving 4 bases not matched to a gene. This CDR3 has 14 amino acids. Germline CDR1 SQVTM, CDR2 ANQGSEA. This CDR3 is CSVEEDRGYNEQFF. The CDR3, as DNA: TGCAGCGTTGAGGAGGACAGGGGATACAATGAGCAGTTCTTC.

This clonotype was counted at least ten times. V gene TRBV28 combines with J gene TRBJ2-1, with D maybe TRBD2 (5 bases). Trimming took off 5 bases at V and 0 bases at J, with 11 bases between the two ends. This CDR3 is 15 amino acids long. Germline values: CDR1 MDHEN, CDR2 SYDVKM. The CDR3 bases are TGTGCCAGCAGTATGATGGGGAGCTCCTACAATGAGCAGTTCTTC. Residues: CASSMMGSSYNEQFF.

Relative to its sample, this clonotype is medium-sized. This sequence joins TRBV3-1 and TRBJ2-7, with 8 bases identical to TRBD1. V lost 4 bases and J lost 5; bases outside the gene matches: 7. Germline values: CDR1 LGHDT, CDR2 YNNKEL (reference sequence). The CDR3 spans 14 residues. For the CDR3, the DNA is TGTGCCAGCAGCCCCAGGACAGGGCGCGACGAGCAGTACTTC. It is translated as CASSPRTGRDEQYF.

By sample share, this clonotype is large (0.1 to 1%). One junction end disagrees with the germline gene, perhaps due to a read error. V and J are TRBV7-7 and TRBJ2-1; tentative D call: TRBD2 (5 bases). The CDR3 is 19 residues long. Germline V gives CDR1 SSHAT, CDR2 FNYEAQ (reference sequence). Here the CDR3 reads CASSLADPWKILDYNEQFF. The CDR3 DNA reads as TGTGCTAGCAGCTTAGCCGACCCCTGGAAGATACTAGACTACAATGAGCAGTTCTTC.

This clonotype ranks as medium-sized (0.01 to 0.1%). The V and J genes are TRBV27 and TRBJ2-1; 7 nucleotides line up with TRBD2. Germline CDR1 reads MNHEY; CDR2 reads SMNVEV (reference sequence). This CDR3 has 13 amino acids. Losses at the gene ends were 4 bases for V and 8 bases for J; bases not matched to a gene: 5. This CDR3 reads CASSSTSEDEQFF. Written as DNA, the CDR3 is TGTGCCAGCAGTTCAACTAGCGAGGATGAGCAGTTCTTC.

This clonotype has only a few counts. The chain couples TRBV12-3 or TRBV12-4 to TRBJ1-1; D is unclear. Trimming removed 1 base from V and 11 bases from J, with 14 bases in between. This CDR3 contains 13 residues. CDR3 nucleotide sequence: TGTGCCAGCAGTTTAGGAGATCTTTCTGGGGCTTTCTTT. It is translated as CASSLGDLSGAFF.

V is TRBV6-6 and J is TRBJ2-3; 7 positions match TRBD2. CDR3 length equals 16 residues. The V segment lost 8 bases and the J segment 4 bases; nucleotides outside the gene matches: 15. Germline CDR1 reads MNHNY; CDR2 reads SVGAGI (reference sequence). The CDR3 here is CASVPRLTGGPDTQYF. The CDR3 DNA is TGTGCCAGCGTCCCACGACTGACGGGAGGACCAGATACGCAGTATTTT.

This clonotype was counted many times. CDR3 DNA: TGTGCCAGTCTAGCGGGGAGCTCCTACGAGCAGTACTTC. Translation: CASLAGSSYEQYF. The rearrangement joins TRBV19 to TRBJ2-7; TRBD2 agrees at 9 bases. V was clipped by 8 bases and J by 0 bases; unmatched bases: 2. This CDR3 has 13 residues. The V gene's germline CDR1 is LNHDA and CDR2 SQIVND (reference sequence).